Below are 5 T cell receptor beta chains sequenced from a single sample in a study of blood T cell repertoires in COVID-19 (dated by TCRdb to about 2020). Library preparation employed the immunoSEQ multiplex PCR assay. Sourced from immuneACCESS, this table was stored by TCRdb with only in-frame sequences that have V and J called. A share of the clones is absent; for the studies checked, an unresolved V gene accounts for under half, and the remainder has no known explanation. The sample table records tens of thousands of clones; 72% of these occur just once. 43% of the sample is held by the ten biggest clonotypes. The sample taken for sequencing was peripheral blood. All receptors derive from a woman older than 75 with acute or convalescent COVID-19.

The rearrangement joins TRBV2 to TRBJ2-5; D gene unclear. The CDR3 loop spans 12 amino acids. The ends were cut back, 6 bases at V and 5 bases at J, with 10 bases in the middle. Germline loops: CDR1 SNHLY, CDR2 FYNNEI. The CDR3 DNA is TGTGCCAGCAGCTCCGGGTCGGAGACCCAGTACTTC. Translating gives CASSSGSETQYF. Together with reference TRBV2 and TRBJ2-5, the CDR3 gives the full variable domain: EPEVTQTPSHQVTQMGQEVILRCVPISNHLYFYWYRQILGQKVEFLVSFYNNEISEKSEIFDDQFSVERPDGSNFTLKIRSTKLEDSAMYFCASSSGSETQYFGPGTRLLVL.

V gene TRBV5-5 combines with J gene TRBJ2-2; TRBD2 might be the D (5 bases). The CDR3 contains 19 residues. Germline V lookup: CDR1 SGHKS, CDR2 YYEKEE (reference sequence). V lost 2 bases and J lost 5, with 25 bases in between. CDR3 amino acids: CASSLWAGSEGGKTGELFF. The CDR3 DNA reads TGTGCCAGCAGCTTATGGGCGGGCAGCGAGGGCGGTAAGACCGGGGAGCTGTTTTTT. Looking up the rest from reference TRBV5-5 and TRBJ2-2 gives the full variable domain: DAGVTQSPTHLIKTRGQQVTLRCSPISGHKSVSWYQQVLGQGPQFIFQYYEKEERGRGNFPDRFSARQFPNYSSELNVNALLLGDSALYLCASSLWAGSEGGKTGELFFGEGSRLTVL.

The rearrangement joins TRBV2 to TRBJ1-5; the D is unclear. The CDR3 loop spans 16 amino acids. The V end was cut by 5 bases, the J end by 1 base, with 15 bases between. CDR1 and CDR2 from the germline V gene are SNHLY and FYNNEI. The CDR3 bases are TGTGCCAGCAGTAGTGACATGGCAGTCAGCAATCAGCCCCAGCATTTT. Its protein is CASSSDMAVSNQPQHF.

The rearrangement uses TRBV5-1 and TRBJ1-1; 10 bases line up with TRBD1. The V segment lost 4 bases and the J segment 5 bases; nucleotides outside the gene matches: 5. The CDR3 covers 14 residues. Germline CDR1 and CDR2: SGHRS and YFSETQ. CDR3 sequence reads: CASSTGDRGTEAFF. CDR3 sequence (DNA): TGCGCCAGCAGCACGGGGGACAGGGGAACTGAAGCTTTCTTT.

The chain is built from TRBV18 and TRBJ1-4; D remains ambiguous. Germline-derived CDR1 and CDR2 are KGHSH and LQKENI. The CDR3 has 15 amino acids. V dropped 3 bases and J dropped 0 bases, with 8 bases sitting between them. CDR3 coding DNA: TGTGCCAGCTCACCCCTCAGTGCAACTAATGAAAAACTGTTTTTT. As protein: CASSPLSATNEKLFF.